Listed below are T cell receptor beta chains from one sample, sequenced in a study of blood T cell repertoires in COVID-19. Measured with immunoSEQ multiplex PCR; TCRdb has only the in-frame clones, and not every one. The sample lists a few hundred thousand clones; about 90% were seen once. Sequences were obtained from peripheral blood. Receptors were obtained from a woman between 50 and 59 years old with COVID-19, enrolled during active disease. The CDR3 runs from the conserved cysteine through the conserved F or W. D genes are given only for firm matches. The size entry is marked missing in some rows and otherwise reads once, few, many or a size class.

TRBV13	NA	NA	TRBJ1-6	TGTGCCAGCAGCCTTGGTCAGGGGAATTCACCCCTCCACTTT	CASSLGQGNSPLHF
TRBV5-1	TRBD1	NA	TRBJ1-4	TGCGCCAGCAGACAGGGGCCGGGGAAAAAACTGTTTTTT	CASRQGPGKKLFF
TRBV18	NA	once	TRBJ2-7	TGTGCCAGCTCACCGGATACAGGAATCACCTACGAGCAGTACTTC	CASSPDTGITYEQYF
TRBV24-1	TRBD2	NA	TRBJ2-3	TGTGCCACCAGTGATGCATTGACTAGCGGGAGGGCCGGAGATACGCAGTATTTT	CATSDALTSGRAGDTQYF
TRBV19	TRBD2	NA	TRBJ2-3	TGTGCCAGTAGCAGGAGGACTAGCAGCGATACGCAGTATTTT	CASSRRTSSDTQYF
TRBV7-3	TRBD2	NA	TRBJ2-3	TGTGCCAGCAGCCTACTCGCCGGGACTAGCGGGAGCACAGATACGCAGTATTTT	CASSLLAGTSGSTDTQYF
TRBV19	TRBD2	NA	TRBJ2-1	TGTGCCAGTAGTATAGCGGGAGGGCTCAATGAGCAGTTCTTC	CASSIAGGLNEQFF
TRBV27	TRBD2	NA	TRBJ2-3	TGTGCCAGCAGTTTATCCGCAGGACTAGCGAGGAGCACAGATACGCAGTATTTT	CASSLSAGLARSTDTQYF
TRBV10-3	TRBD1	once	TRBJ2-7	TGTGCCATCAGCCCCGGGACAGGGCTCTACGAGCAGTACTTC	CAISPGTGLYEQYF
TRBV5-6	NA	NA	TRBJ1-2	TGTGCCAGCAGCTTGGAAGGTGGCAGGGCTTATGGCTACACCTTC	CASSLEGGRAYGYTF
TRBV30	NA	NA	TRBJ1-2	TGTGCCTGGAGTGTAAACCGGGGGGCCTATGGCTACACCTTC	CAWSVNRGAYGYTF
TRBV6-5	NA	NA	TRBJ1-1	TGTGCCAGCAGTAACTCGGGGGGTACTGAAGCTTTCTTT	CASSNSGGTEAFF
TRBV5-1	NA	NA	TRBJ1-2	TGCGCCAGCAGCCTGACCCAGGGAGGTGTGTCGGGCTACACCTTC	CASSLTQGGVSGYTF
TRBV5-4	NA	NA	TRBJ1-5	TGTGCCAGCAGCTTAGGAGGAAGCAATCAGCCCCAGCATTTT	CASSLGGSNQPQHF
TRBV7-9	TRBD2	NA	TRBJ2-2	TGTGCCAGCAGCTTAGCGTCTAGCGGGAGGGCCGGGGAGCTGTTTTTT	CASSLASSGRAGELFF
TRBV11-2	TRBD1	NA	TRBJ1-1	TGTGCCAGCAGCTCTTACCGGGACAGGGGAAATCACGGAGCTTTCTTT	CASSSYRDRGNHGAFF
TRBV19	TRBD2	once	TRBJ2-1	TGTGCCAGTACCCTGGGACTAGCTGGATCCTACAATGAGCAGTTCTTC	CASTLGLAGSYNEQFF
TRBV30	TRBD1	once	TRBJ1-2	TGTGCCTGGAGCCACCAGGGGGCGCCCCAATATGGCTACACCTTC	CAWSHQGAPQYGYTF
TRBV2	NA	NA	TRBJ2-3	TGTGCCAGCCTACGGGACAACACAGATACGCAGTATTTT	CASLRDNTDTQYF
TRBV5-1	NA	NA	TRBJ1-4	TGCGCCAGCAGCTTGGGGGGAGTCGACGCGGAAAAACTGTTTTTT	CASSLGGVDAEKLFF
TRBV29-1	TRBD1	NA	TRBJ2-7	TGCAGCGTTGTGGGACAGGGAGGCTACGAGCAGTACTTC	CSVVGQGGYEQYF
TRBV14	TRBD2	NA	TRBJ2-2	TGTGCCAGCAGCCAAGAGGGGAAGGGACTAGCTAACACCGGGGAGCTGTTTTTT	CASSQEGKGLANTGELFF
TRBV27	TRBD2	NA	TRBJ2-7	TGTGCCAGCAGCCGATACCCCGGGACTAGCGGGGAGCAGTACTTC	CASSRYPGTSGEQYF
TRBV30	NA	once	TRBJ2-5	TGTGCCTGGAGTAGGCAGGTCCAAGAGACCCAGTACTTC	CAWSRQVQETQYF
TRBV6-5	TRBD1	NA	TRBJ2-7	TGTGCCAGCAGTCCGAACAGGGGAAGGGAGCAGTACTTC	CASSPNRGREQYF
TRBV30	NA	once	TRBJ2-1	TGTGCCTGGAGTGTGGTTAGCGGAACCAATGAGCAGTTCTTC	CAWSVVSGTNEQFF
TRBV5-8	NA	NA	TRBJ2-1	TGTGCCAGCAGCTTTGGACAGATCGCCGTTAATGAGCAGTTCTTC	CASSFGQIAVNEQFF
TRBV7-3	TRBD1	once	TRBJ1-1	TGTGCCAGCAGCTTAATAGGGGGCAGGGTCACTGAAGCTTTCTTT	CASSLIGGRVTEAFF